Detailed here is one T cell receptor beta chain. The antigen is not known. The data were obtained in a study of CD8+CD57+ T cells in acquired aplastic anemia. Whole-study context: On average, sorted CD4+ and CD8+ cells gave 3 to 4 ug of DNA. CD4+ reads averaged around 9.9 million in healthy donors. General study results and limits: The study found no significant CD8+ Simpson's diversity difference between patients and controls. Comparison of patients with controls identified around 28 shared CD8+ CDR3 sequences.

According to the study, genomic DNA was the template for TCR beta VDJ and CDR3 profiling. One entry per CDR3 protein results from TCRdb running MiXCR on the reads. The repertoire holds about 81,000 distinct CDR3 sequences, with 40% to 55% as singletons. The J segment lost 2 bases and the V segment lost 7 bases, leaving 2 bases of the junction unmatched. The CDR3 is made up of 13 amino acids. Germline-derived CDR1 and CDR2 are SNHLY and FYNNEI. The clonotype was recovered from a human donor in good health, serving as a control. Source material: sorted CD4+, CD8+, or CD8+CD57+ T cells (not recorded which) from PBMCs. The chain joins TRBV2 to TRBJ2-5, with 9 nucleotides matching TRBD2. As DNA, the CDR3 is TGTGCCAGCATAGCGGGGGTACAAGAGACCCAGTACTTC. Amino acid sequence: CASIAGVQETQYF.